The source of this T cell receptor beta chain is a study of shared clonotypes between healthy human individuals. Whole-study context: Per-donor plates numbered three CD4 naive, three CD4 memory, two CD8 naive and one CD8 memory.

The CDR3 totals 11 residues. Looked up from germline, CDR1 is DFQATT and CDR2 is SNEGSKA (reference sequence). Trimming took 5 bases from V and 7 from J, leaving 12 bases between them. Comment on this clone: The antigen is not known. Different DNA sequences within this sample yield the same CDR3.

Clones were read by immunoSEQ multiplex PCR, and TCRdb kept only the in-frame ones, dropping some. The table shows some 2.1 million clones, with roughly 96% occurring only once. Findings and limits, study-wide: Generally, estimated richness proved larger in naive subsets than it did in memory subsets.

The source is a young man in good health. The sequenced sample was naive CD4+ T cells sorted from blood. Indicated subset: CD45RA+ positively selected. The chain is built from TRBV20-1 and TRBJ2-7; the D gene is possibly TRBD2 (5 bases). Here the CDR3 reads CSARRTGEQYF. For the CDR3, the DNA is TGCAGTGCTCGGAGGACGGGTGAGCAGTACTTC.